The text below deals with one T cell receptor (beta chain). While infection was still active, Seattle patients were enrolled and then followed longitudinally. The sample originates from a study of blood T cell repertoires in COVID-19. Study in general: Sites across the United States, Italy and Spain contributed samples from acute and convalescent COVID-19. PBMCs, B-cell-depleted T cells, or T cells provided the cDNA or gDNA that made up the material.

Per the original methods: Amplification of reference gene primers provided the estimated nucleated cell counts. Repertoires were generated with immunoSEQ multiplex PCR, while TCRdb's copy carries only in-frame clones and drops some. V and J calls plus clone size are reproduced from that table; the DNA served to infer D and trimming. The repertoire holds 150,000 to 200,000 clones, with 82% as singletons. Germline assignment: CDR1 SGHRS and CDR2 YFSETQ. This CDR3 region has 15 residues. The V and J ends lost 1 base and 5 bases, in that order; junction bases with no gene match: 7. The chain recombines TRBV5-1 with TRBJ1-2, with 8 bases lining up with TRBD1. Sequencing used peripheral blood. The TCR originated in a woman aged 55-69 years with COVID-19, enrolled during active disease. CDR3 residues: CASSLSDRGEYGYTF. CDR3 coding DNA: TGCGCCAGCAGCTTGAGTGACAGGGGAGAGTATGGCTACACCTTC.